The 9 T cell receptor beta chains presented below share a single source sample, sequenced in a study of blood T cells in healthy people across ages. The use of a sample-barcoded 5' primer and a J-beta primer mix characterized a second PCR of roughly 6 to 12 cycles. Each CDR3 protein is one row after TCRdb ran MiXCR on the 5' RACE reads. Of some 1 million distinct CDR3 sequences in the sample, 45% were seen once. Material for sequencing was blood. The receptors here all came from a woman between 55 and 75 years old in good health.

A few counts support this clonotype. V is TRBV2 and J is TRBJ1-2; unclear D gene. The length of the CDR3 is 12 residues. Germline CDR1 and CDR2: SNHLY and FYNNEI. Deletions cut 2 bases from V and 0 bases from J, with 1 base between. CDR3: CASSEPNYGYTF. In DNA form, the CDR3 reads TGTGCCAGCAGTGAACCTAACTATGGCTACACCTTC.

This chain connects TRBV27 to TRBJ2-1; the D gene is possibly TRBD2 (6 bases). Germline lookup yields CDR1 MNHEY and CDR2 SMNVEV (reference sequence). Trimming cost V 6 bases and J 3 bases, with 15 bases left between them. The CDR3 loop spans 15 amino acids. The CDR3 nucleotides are TGTGCCAGCAGCCCTGGGACTTTCTACTACAATGAGCAGTTCTTC. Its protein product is CASSPGTFYYNEQFF.

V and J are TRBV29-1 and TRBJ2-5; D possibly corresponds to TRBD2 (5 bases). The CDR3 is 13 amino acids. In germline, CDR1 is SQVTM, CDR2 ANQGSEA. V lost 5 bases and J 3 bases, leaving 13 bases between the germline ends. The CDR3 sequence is CSVLTNTKETQYF. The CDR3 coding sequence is TGCAGCGTTCTGACTAACACCAAAGAGACCCAGTACTTC.

The CDR3 DNA sequence: TGCGCCAGCAGTGAGTTGGCTAGCGGAGACAATGAGCAGTTCTTC. Translating it yields CASSELASGDNEQFF. The J gene is TRBJ2-1, the V gene TRBV10-2, with 7 bases lining up with TRBD2. Germline CDR1 reads WSHSY; CDR2 reads SAAADI. The CDR3 length is 15 residues. Trimming cost V 1 base and J 5 bases; bases outside gene matches: 5.

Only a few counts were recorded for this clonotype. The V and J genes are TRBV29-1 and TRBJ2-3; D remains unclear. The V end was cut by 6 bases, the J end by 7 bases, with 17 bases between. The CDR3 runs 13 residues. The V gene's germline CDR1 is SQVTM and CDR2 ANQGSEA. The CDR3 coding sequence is TGCAGCGTGGGGTTCGGGCGGAGTAATACGCAGTATTTT. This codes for CSVGFGRSNTQYF.

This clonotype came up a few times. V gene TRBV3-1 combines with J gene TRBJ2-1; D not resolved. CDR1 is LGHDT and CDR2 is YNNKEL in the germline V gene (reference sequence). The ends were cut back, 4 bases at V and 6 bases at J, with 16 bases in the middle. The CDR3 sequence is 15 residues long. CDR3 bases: TGTGCCAGCAGCCGCCCCCGCGTAGCCCCCAATGAGCAGTTCTTC. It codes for CASSRPRVAPNEQFF.

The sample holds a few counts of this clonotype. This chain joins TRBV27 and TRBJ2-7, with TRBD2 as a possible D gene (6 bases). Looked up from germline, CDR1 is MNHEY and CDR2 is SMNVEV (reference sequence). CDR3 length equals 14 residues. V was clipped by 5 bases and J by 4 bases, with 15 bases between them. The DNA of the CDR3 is TGTGCCAGCAGTAATCTTGGCGGGATTTACGAGCAGTACTTC. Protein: CASSNLGGIYEQYF.

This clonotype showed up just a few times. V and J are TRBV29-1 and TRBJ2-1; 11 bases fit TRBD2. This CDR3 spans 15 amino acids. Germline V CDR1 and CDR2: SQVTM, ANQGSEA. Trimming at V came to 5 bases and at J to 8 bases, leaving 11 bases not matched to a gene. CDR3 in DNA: TGCAGCGTTCTTACGACTAGCGGGAAAGAAGATGAGCAGTTCTTC. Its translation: CSVLTTSGKEDEQFF.

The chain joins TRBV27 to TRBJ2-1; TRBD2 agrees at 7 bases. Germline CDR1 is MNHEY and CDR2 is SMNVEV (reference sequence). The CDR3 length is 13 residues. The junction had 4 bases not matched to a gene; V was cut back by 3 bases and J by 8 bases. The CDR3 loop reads CASSLAGVYEQFF. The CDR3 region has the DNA TGTGCCAGCAGTTTGGCGGGAGTCTATGAGCAGTTCTTC.